These 17 T cell receptor beta chains were sequenced from one sample in a study of CD8 T cells in ankylosing spondylitis. Study-level findings and limits: Roughly eight highly homologous variants made up a TCR beta motif, and this motif appeared characteristic of ankylosing spondylitis blood.

No antigen is known for these receptors. TCRdb analysed the 5' RACE reads with MiXCR anew, one entry per CDR3 protein. The sample shows approximately 540,000 distinct CDR3 sequences, about 12% of them seen only once. Sequenced input: blood, either unsorted or a sorted T cell fraction (not recorded which). Receptor source: a male donor with ankylosing spondylitis.

A few counts support this clonotype. V usage is TRBV29-1 and J usage is TRBJ2-1, with a weak D call TRBD2 (6 bases). V dropped 6 bases and J dropped 9 bases, with 12 bases sitting between them. From germline, CDR1 is SQVTM and CDR2 ANQGSEA. The length of the CDR3 is 11 residues. The CDR3 DNA reads TGCAGCGTCCGACTAGGGAGTGAGCAGTTCTTC. It specifies CSVRLGSEQFF.

Only a few counts were recorded for this clonotype. The CDR3 loop is CASSPGTSGSGETQYF. CDR3 nucleotides: TGCGCCAGCAGTCCCGGGACTAGCGGGAGTGGAGAGACCCAGTACTTC. This chain links TRBV10-2 with TRBJ2-5; 14 bases fit TRBD2. The CDR3 spans 16 residues. J was trimmed by 4 bases and V by 5 bases; bases with no gene match: 6. Germline CDR1 and CDR2: WSHSY and SAAADI.

This clonotype was seen repeatedly, ten times or more. The rearrangement joins TRBV12-3 or TRBV12-4 to TRBJ2-5; 11 positions match TRBD1. The CDR3 covers 17 residues. J gave up 5 bases and V 5 bases, and 13 bases lay outside the gene matches. CDR3: CASSPRPGQGGLETQYF. CDR3 bases: TGTGCCAGCAGTCCCCGACCGGGACAGGGGGGATTGGAGACCCAGTACTTC.

The chain links TRBV7-9 to TRBJ1-1; possible D gene TRBD1, 6 bases. This CDR3 is built from 16 residues. Trimming stripped 5 bases from V and 3 bases from J, with 19 bases between. The germline CDR1 and CDR2 sequences are SEHNR and FQNEAQ (reference sequence). The DNA of the CDR3 is TGTGCCAGCAGCCCCAGGGGCGGGGCTGGGGACACTGAAGCTTTCTTT. It encodes CASSPRGGAGDTEAFF.

In this sample, this clonotype turned up a few times. The chain combines TRBV9 with TRBJ2-1, with no clear D. The germline V gene has CDR1 SGDLS and CDR2 YYNGEE. The CDR3 length is 16 residues. The V end lost 0 bases, the J end lost 2 bases, and 12 bases lay between the germline ends. The CDR3 loop is CASSVVGGSTYNEQFF. Written as DNA, the CDR3 is TGTGCCAGCAGCGTAGTAGGCGGTAGCACCTACAATGAGCAGTTCTTC.

This clonotype was recorded a few times. CDR3 region: CATGGTSGSWELFF. The CDR3 nucleotides read TGTGCCACCGGGGGGACTAGCGGGAGTTGGGAGCTGTTTTTT. The chain carries TRBV24-1 and TRBJ2-2; 14 nucleotides align to TRBD2. CDR1 and CDR2 (germline): KGHDR, SFDVKD. V shed 9 bases and J 9 bases; nucleotides not matched to a gene: 5. The CDR3 runs to 14 residues.

Ten or more counts support this clonotype. The V gene is TRBV7-2, the J gene TRBJ2-3; 9 positions agree with TRBD2. V gave up 3 bases and J gave up 3 bases; unmatched junction bases: 4. The CDR3 is 15 residues long. Looked up from germline, CDR1 is SGHTA and CDR2 is FQGNSA. CDR3 nucleotides: TGTGCCAGCAGCTTGACGGCGGGGGGGACAGATACGCAGTATTTT. Translation gives CASSLTAGGTDTQYF. The whole variable domain, remainder taken from reference TRBV7-2 and TRBJ2-3, is GAGVSQSPSNKVTEKGKDVELRCDPISGHTALYWYRQSLGQGLEFLIYFQGNSAPDKSGLPSDRFSAERTGGSVSTLTIQRTQQEDSAVYLCASSLTAGGTDTQYFGPGTRLTVL.

This clonotype was seen more than once but under ten times. DNA for the CDR3: TGCAGTGCTAGCCCATATAGCAATCAGCCCCAGCATTTT. Amino acid sequence: CSASPYSNQPQHF. This sequence joins TRBV20-1 and TRBJ1-5; D gene unclear. V shed 3 bases and J shed 0 bases, with 6 bases lying between them. The CDR3 consists of 13 residues. From germline, CDR1 is DFQATT and CDR2 SNEGSKA (reference sequence).

This clonotype was seen a handful of times. The rearrangement joins TRBV7-9 to TRBJ1-5; no definite D call. Germline CDR1 and CDR2: SEHNR and FQNEAQ (reference sequence). V dropped 4 bases and J dropped 6 bases, with 16 bases sitting between them. This CDR3 comprises 15 residues. The CDR3 loop reads CASSSQLHVGQPQHF. In DNA, the CDR3 is TGTGCCAGCAGCTCTCAACTACACGTAGGTCAGCCCCAGCATTTT.

This rearrangement joins TRBV15 to TRBJ2-3, with TRBD2 matching 14 bases. Germline CDR1 reads LNHNV; CDR2 reads YYDKDF (reference sequence). Losses at the gene ends were 3 bases for V and 1 base for J; bases not matched to a gene: 12. This CDR3 has 20 residues. In DNA form, the CDR3 reads TGTGCCACCAGCAGGGCCAGTGGACTAGCGGGAGGAGGTGGCACAGATACGCAGTATTTT. Amino acid sequence: CATSRASGLAGGGGTDTQYF. The whole variable domain, filled in from reference TRBV15 and TRBJ2-3, reads DAMVIQNPRYQVTQFGKPVTLSCSQTLNHNVMYWYQQKSSQAPKLLFHYYDKDFNNEADTPDNFQSRRPNTSFCFLDIRSPGLGDTAMYLCATSRASGLAGGGGTDTQYFGPGTRLTVL.

The CDR3 region is CASSPHWNEQFF. The CDR3 nucleotides read TGTGCCAGCAGTCCCCACTGGAATGAGCAGTTCTTC. The chain uses TRBV3-1 and TRBJ2-1; D remains unclear. CDR1 LGHDT and CDR2 YNNKEL come from the germline V gene (reference sequence). CDR3 length equals 12 residues. V shed 6 bases and J shed 7 bases, with 10 bases lying between them.

V gene TRBV14 combines with J gene TRBJ2-1; 11 bases are shared with TRBD2. Germline V CDR1 and CDR2: SGHDN, FVKESK. The V gene end was trimmed by 2 bases and the J gene end by 9 bases; junction bases not matched to a gene: 6. CDR3 length: 15 residues. The CDR3 bases are TGTGCCAGCAGCCAAAATAGCGGGAGGGCCGGTGAGCAGTTCTTC. Amino acids: CASSQNSGRAGEQFF.

This clonotype occurred a few times. The rearrangement uses TRBV20-1 and TRBJ2-7; maybe TRBD2 (5 bases). V lost 3 bases to trimming and J lost 2 bases, with 8 bases between them. The length of the CDR3 is 12 residues. Germline CDR1 reads DFQATT; CDR2 reads SNEGSKA (reference sequence). The CDR3 region is CSASVGAYEQYF. The CDR3 bases are TGCAGTGCTAGTGTGGGAGCCTACGAGCAGTACTTC.

In its sample, this clonotype was seen a few times. The V and J genes are TRBV20-1 and TRBJ1-4; D unresolved. V was cut by 3 bases and J by 5 bases, with 28 bases left in between. Germline V gives CDR1 DFQATT, CDR2 SNEGSKA (reference sequence). CDR3 length equals 19 residues. The DNA of the CDR3 is TGCAGTGCTAGCCTCGCATGGGGATCTCCTCTAATGTCGAATGAAAAACTGTTTTTT. This gives the protein CSASLAWGSPLMSNEKLFF.

The chain joins TRBV20-1 to TRBJ1-2, with 10 nucleotides matching TRBD1. The CDR3 length is 13 residues. Germline trimming cut 1 base from V and 7 bases from J; bases unmatched to any gene: 3. Germline CDR1 DFQATT, CDR2 SNEGSKA (reference sequence). The CDR3 DNA sequence: TGCAGTGCTAGAGTTGGGGACAGGGGTGGCTACACCTTC. Protein sequence: CSARVGDRGGYTF.

The chain couples TRBV6-6 to TRBJ1-4; no clear D gene. The germline V gene has CDR1 MNHNY and CDR2 SVGAGI (reference sequence). The V end lost 8 bases, the J end lost 6 bases, and 13 bases lay between the germline ends. The CDR3 extends over 13 amino acids. The CDR3 coding sequence is TGTGCCAGCTCCCCTGAGGGAGATGAAAAACTGTTTTTT. Its translation is CASSPEGDEKLFF.

This chain links TRBV5-1 with TRBJ2-1; 7 bases map to TRBD2. Per the germline V gene, CDR1 is SGHRS and CDR2 is YFSETQ. The J segment lost 4 bases and the V segment lost 0 bases, leaving 7 bases of the junction unmatched. The CDR3 length is 16 residues. The CDR3 coding sequence is TGCGCCAGCAGCTTGGGGGGGGACTACCTATACAATGAGCAGTTCTTC. Translated, it gives CASSLGGDYLYNEQFF.